This is a list of T cell receptor beta chains from one sample in a study of PD-1 blockade in classical Hodgkin lymphoma. Produced via immunoSEQ multiplex PCR; TCRdb's table is partial and in-frame only. The profile covers roughly 62,000 clones, with 88% appearing a single time and around an eighth taken by the ten largest. The source material was peripheral blood mononuclear cells (PBMCs), sampled at baseline. These receptors came from a human donor with classical Hodgkin lymphoma. CDR3s include the opening cysteine and the closing phenylalanine or tryptophan. D genes are given only for firm matches. For some rows the clone size is stated as once, few or many, or as a class when expanded; others skip it.

D gene	clone size	V gene	J gene	CDR3 protein	CDR3 DNA
TRBD2	.	TRBV6-5	TRBJ2-1	CASSYALAGGHNEQFF	TGTGCCAGCAGTTACGCCCTAGCGGGGGGACACAATGAGCAGTTCTTC
TRBD1	.	TRBV5-1	TRBJ1-4	CASSFGTGNEKLFF	TGCGCCAGCAGCTTCGGGACAGGGAATGAAAAACTGTTTTTT
.	.	TRBV12-5	TRBJ1-4	CVSGQRGMANEKLFF	TGTGTTAGTGGTCAGAGGGGGATGGCTAATGAAAAACTGTTTTTT
.	.	TRBV7-2	TRBJ2-3	CASSPLQSSDTQYF	TGTGCCAGCAGCCCCCTGCAGTCCTCGGATACGCAGTATTTT
.	.	TRBV18	TRBJ1-1	CASSPFKNTEAFF	TGTGCCAGCTCACCGTTTAAAAACACTGAAGCTTTCTTT
.	.	TRBV27	TRBJ2-3	CASSLTGNADTQYF	TGTGCCAGCAGTTTAACGGGGAACGCAGATACGCAGTATTTT
TRBD1	.	TRBV4-3	TRBJ1-1	CASSQGTGVNTEAFF	TGCGCCAGCAGCCAAGGAACAGGGGTGAACACTGAAGCTTTCTTT
.	.	TRBV7-7	TRBJ2-5	CASSLGSSYQETQYF	TGTGCCAGCAGCTTGGGGTCCAGCTACCAAGAGACCCAGTACTTC
.	.	TRBV27	TRBJ1-6	CASSLDGYNSPLHF	TGTGCCAGCAGCCTTGACGGATATAATTCACCCCTCCACTTT
.	.	TRBV15	TRBJ1-6	CATSRGVPIRSYNSPLHF	TGTGCCACCAGCAGGGGAGTCCCGATAAGGTCCTATAATTCACCCCTCCACTTT
.	.	TRBV27	TRBJ1-2	CASSPPGSYTF	TGTGCCAGCAGTCCCCCCGGGAGCTACACCTTC
.	.	TRBV2	TRBJ1-5	CAGRRTSNQPQHF	TGTGCCGGACGACGGACTAGCAATCAGCCCCAGCATTTT
TRBD2	once	TRBV18	TRBJ2-3	CASSPLAGGPTSTDTQYF	TGTGCCAGCTCACCCCTAGCGGGGGGGCCGACTTCGACAGATACGCAGTATTTT
.	.	TRBV30	TRBJ1-6	CAWSSVPSYSPLHF	TGTGCCTGGAGTAGTGTCCCTTCCTATTCACCCCTCCACTTT
TRBD2	.	TRBV14	TRBJ2-1	CASSRLAGGHNEQFF	TGTGCCAGCAGTCGACTAGCGGGGGGGCACAATGAGCAGTTCTTC
.	.	TRBV5-4	TRBJ2-1	CASSSPPNEQFF	TGTGCCAGCAGCTCCCCGCCCAATGAGCAGTTCTTC
TRBD1	.	TRBV29-1	TRBJ2-3	CSVDSGQGADTQYF	TGCAGCGTTGACTCGGGACAGGGGGCAGATACGCAGTATTTT
.	.	TRBV20-1	TRBJ2-7	CSVGAFYEQYF	TGCAGTGTCGGAGCGTTCTACGAGCAGTACTTC
TRBD2	.	TRBV6-1	TRBJ2-3	CASSEPSGTSTDTQYF	TGTGCCAGCAGTGAGCCTAGCGGAACTAGCACAGATACGCAGTATTTT
.	once	TRBV9	TRBJ2-3	CASRGAPTDTQYF	TGTGCCAGCCGAGGGGCCCCTACAGATACGCAGTATTTT
TRBD1	.	TRBV7-2	TRBJ1-4	CASSLQTGLNEKLFF	TGTGCCAGCAGCCTTCAGACAGGGTTGAATGAAAAACTGTTTTTT
.	few	TRBV4-2	TRBJ2-3	CASSQELERTDTQYF	TGTGCCAGCAGCCAAGAGTTGGAGCGCACAGATACGCAGTATTTT
.	.	TRBV6-5	TRBJ1-1	CASSYRGGGGTEAFF	TGTGCCAGCAGTTACCGCGGCGGGGGGGGCACTGAAGCTTTCTTT
.	.	TRBV6-5	TRBJ2-1	CASGRGGADSNEQFF	TGTGCCAGCGGGAGAGGAGGGGCGGATAGTAATGAGCAGTTCTTC
.	.	TRBV27	TRBJ1-1	CASTPLGGFSEAFF	TGTGCCAGCACCCCACTTGGGGGTTTTTCTGAAGCTTTCTTT
TRBD2	.	TRBV7-9	TRBJ2-2	CASSERTSGGTTGELFF	TGTGCCAGCAGCGAGCGGACTAGCGGGGGCACCACCGGGGAGCTGTTTTTT
TRBD1	.	TRBV30	TRBJ2-7	CAWRRQGVRSYEQYF	TGTGCCTGGAGAAGGCAGGGGGTAAGGTCCTACGAGCAGTACTTC
TRBD1	.	TRBV9	TRBJ1-2	CASSREGQGYGYTF	TGTGCCAGCAGCCGTGAGGGACAGGGCTATGGTTACACCTTC
.	.	TRBV10-1	TRBJ2-3	CASSDRTPATDTQYF	TGCGCCAGCAGTGATCGGACTCCAGCCACAGATACGCAGTATTTT
.	.	TRBV6-5	TRBJ2-7	CASSYSAYEQYF	TGTGCCAGCAGTTACTCGGCCTACGAGCAGTACTTC
.	.	TRBV6-1	TRBJ2-7	CASSGRTYEQYF	TGTGCCAGCAGTGGCCGTACCTACGAGCAGTACTTC
TRBD2	.	TRBV19	TRBJ2-7	CASSLSGLAGTTYEQYF	TGTGCCAGTAGTCTATCCGGACTAGCGGGGACGACCTACGAGCAGTACTTC
.	once	TRBV7-2	TRBJ2-1	CASSLDLGGINNEQFF	TGTGCCAGCAGCTTAGATCTCGGGGGTATTAACAATGAGCAGTTCTTC
TRBD1	.	TRBV4-3	TRBJ1-1	CASSQDYRGHTEAFF	TGCGCCAGCAGCCAAGATTACAGGGGTCACACTGAAGCTTTCTTT
.	.	TRBV18	TRBJ2-1	CASSPVQEGTNEQFF	TGTGCCAGCTCACCAGTCCAGGAGGGGACCAATGAGCAGTTCTTC
.	once	TRBV9	TRBJ1-1	CASSVVVSSTEAFF	TGTGCCAGCAGCGTAGTGGTCAGCTCCACTGAAGCTTTCTTT
.	.	TRBV29-1	TRBJ1-1	CSVQRPNSEAFF	TGCAGCGTTCAACGGCCGAACTCTGAAGCTTTCTTT
.	once	TRBV5-1	TRBJ1-1	CASSSRGFTEAFF	TGCGCCAGCAGCTCCCGGGGGTTCACTGAAGCTTTCTTT
.	.	TRBV11-2	TRBJ1-1	CASSLEISEAFF	TGTGCCAGCAGCTTAGAGATATCTGAAGCTTTCTTT
.	few	TRBV30	TRBJ1-2	CAEGSNYGYTF	TGTGCGGAGGGTTCTAACTATGGCTACACCTTC
TRBD1	.	TRBV30	TRBJ1-1	CAWRTGLTEAFF	TGTGCCTGGAGGACAGGGCTCACTGAAGCTTTCTTT
.	.	TRBV30	TRBJ2-1	CAWSVRAAEQFF	TGTGCCTGGAGTGTACGGGCGGCAGAGCAGTTCTTC
.	.	TRBV12-5	TRBJ2-3	CASGLTPVDTQYF	TGTGCTAGTGGTTTGACCCCGGTGGATACGCAGTATTTT
TRBD1	.	TRBV7-8	TRBJ1-2	CASSPDRGTYGYTF	TGTGCCAGCAGCCCGGACAGGGGTACCTATGGCTACACCTTC
TRBD2	.	TRBV6-5	TRBJ2-5	CASRGTSGAQQTQYF	TGTGCCAGCAGGGGCACTAGCGGGGCTCAACAGACCCAGTACTTC
.	.	TRBV30	TRBJ1-6	CAWSAGWADSPLHF	TGTGCCTGGAGTGCAGGATGGGCAGATTCACCCCTCCACTTT
TRBD2	once	TRBV6-6	TRBJ2-7	CASSHRGGGTYEQYF	TGTGCCAGCAGCCACCGGGGGGGAGGAACCTACGAGCAGTACTTC
.	.	TRBV4-2	TRBJ1-1	CASSQVQGSDTEAFF	TGTGCCAGCAGCCAAGTTCAGGGTAGCGACACTGAAGCTTTCTTT
.	few	TRBV18	TRBJ1-1	CASGGGRNTEAFF	TGTGCCAGCGGCGGGGGCCGGAACACTGAAGCTTTCTTT
TRBD1	.	TRBV14	TRBJ2-7	CASSRRLQGEEQYF	TGTGCCAGCAGCCGGAGGCTGCAGGGGGAGGAGCAGTACTTC
.	.	TRBV30	TRBJ2-2	CAWSAGQPGELFF	TGTGCCTGGAGTGCAGGGCAACCCGGGGAGCTGTTTTTT
.	.	TRBV7-2	TRBJ1-6	CASSRSGSSYNSPLHF	TGTGCCAGCAGCCGGAGTGGAAGCTCCTATAATTCACCCCTCCACTTT
TRBD1	.	TRBV14	TRBJ1-2	CASTRGTATAGYTF	TGTGCCAGCACCCGAGGGACAGCCACGGCTGGCTACACCTTC
.	.	TRBV7-6	TRBJ2-2	CASSLGSLVYTGELFF	TGTGCCAGCAGCCTCGGCTCACTAGTCTACACCGGGGAGCTGTTTTTT
.	.	TRBV6-5	TRBJ1-6	CASSYSNTGYNSPLHF	TGTGCCAGCAGTTACTCGAATACAGGGTATAATTCACCCCTCCACTTT